A selection of T cell receptor beta chains follows, all from one sample in a study of T-cell memory formation after mild COVID-19. Each CDR3 protein is one row after TCRdb ran MiXCR on the 5' RACE reads. The table records roughly 580,000 distinct CDR3 sequences, approximately 18% of them present only once. The sequenced sample was PBMCs or a T cell subset sorted from them (not recorded which). These receptors were taken from an adult woman who had mild COVID-19 (a few samples of this study predate the infection). Cell type and time point are not known. Both conserved end residues are part of each CDR3. Each record gives: CDR3 protein, V gene.

CDR3 protein: CASSQEPTETQYF
V gene: TRBV4-2

CDR3 protein: CASRFLTGGLDEQFF
V gene: TRBV12-3/TRBV12-4

CDR3 protein: CASSLAHGERNTIYF
V gene: TRBV12-3/TRBV12-4

CDR3 protein: CASSHMGGPTDTQYF
V gene: TRBV5-1

CDR3 protein: CASRIRGSGELFF
V gene: TRBV5-1

CDR3 protein: CSALSTGQGLYEQYF
V gene: TRBV20-1

CDR3 protein: CAISEQGGNSGNTIYF
V gene: TRBV10-3

CDR3 protein: CAISEGAQGFF
V gene: TRBV10-3

CDR3 protein: CASRGGVGTEAFF
V gene: TRBV12-3/TRBV12-4

CDR3 protein: CASSPRYTTSSYNEQFF
V gene: TRBV2

CDR3 protein: CASSPDREQKEQYF
V gene: TRBV5-1

CDR3 protein: CASSEGKTEAFF
V gene: TRBV6-1

CDR3 protein: CASSLATGGLDGSQYF
V gene: TRBV7-9

CDR3 protein: CASSQATGVYEQYF
V gene: TRBV3-1

CDR3 protein: CASSLNSGTDTQYF
V gene: TRBV12-3/TRBV12-4

CDR3 protein: CASRPQGVILREQYF
V gene: TRBV6-5

CDR3 protein: CASSQPGQGNGYTF
V gene: TRBV4-1

CDR3 protein: CASSLTSGDNEQFF
V gene: TRBV6-2/TRBV6-3

CDR3 protein: CASSLAGALGGKNIQYF
V gene: TRBV6-5

CDR3 protein: CASTGGPNYGYTF
V gene: TRBV7-9

CDR3 protein: CASSPKRELSTDTQYF
V gene: TRBV5-1

CDR3 protein: CASTPILAGKETQYF
V gene: TRBV6-2/TRBV6-3

CDR3 protein: CASTVDRANTEAFF
V gene: TRBV13

CDR3 protein: CATSSRQGNTGELFF
V gene: TRBV24-1

CDR3 protein: CSVAMLAGSNEQFF
V gene: TRBV29-1

CDR3 protein: CASGQESYNEQFF
V gene: TRBV11-2

CDR3 protein: CASRRDPGDNEQFF
V gene: TRBV6-6

CDR3 protein: CSVGGTPGSNEQFF
V gene: TRBV29-1

CDR3 protein: CASSWDPGETQYF
V gene: TRBV7-9

CDR3 protein: CASSYPTGEETQYF
V gene: TRBV7-9

CDR3 protein: CASSLESGGANVLTF
V gene: TRBV7-2

CDR3 protein: CASSPLASTGELFF
V gene: TRBV18

CDR3 protein: CATRGGTYDEQFF
V gene: TRBV5-1

CDR3 protein: CASSLDPTSYEQYF
V gene: TRBV5-1

CDR3 protein: CASSSNEQFF
V gene: TRBV6-2/TRBV6-3

CDR3 protein: CASSVVASTYNEQFF
V gene: TRBV9

CDR3 protein: CASSHHGQSLTDTQYF
V gene: TRBV9

CDR3 protein: CASSGAPGGASYEQYF
V gene: TRBV6-1

CDR3 protein: CASSPIAGGSTDTQYF
V gene: TRBV3-1

CDR3 protein: CASSQEAPMADSNQPQHF
V gene: TRBV4-1

CDR3 protein: CASSETFNVLTF
V gene: TRBV25-1

CDR3 protein: CASSLDRPMVMNTEAFF
V gene: TRBV5-1

CDR3 protein: CASSLGDRAHEQYF
V gene: TRBV5-1

CDR3 protein: CASSLVSGSLGDSNQPQHF
V gene: TRBV7-9

CDR3 protein: CASSGVGLSYEQYF
V gene: TRBV12-3/TRBV12-4

CDR3 protein: CATGSPSVDTQYF
V gene: TRBV7-9